This paragraph reports one TCR beta chain. This clonotype was picked up many times. What this receptor recognizes is not known. No base quality information exists; no much larger clone differs at one position. This specimen comes from a study of T-cell reconstitution after alpha-beta-depleted transplantation in children (dated by TCRdb to 2016 to 2017). For the study in its entirety: Using TCR repertoire profiling, the study quantitatively followed how T-cell immune reconstitution unfolded in children after TCRalphabeta/CD19-depleted allogeneic hematopoietic cell transplantation.

The CDR3, from cysteine to phenylalanine, totals 19 residues. Only CDR3 DNA is held: 57 bases, read in frame from base 1. In the germline V gene (reference sequence), CDR1 corresponds to DFQATT and CDR2 to SNEGSKA. Trimming removed 1 base from V and 3 bases from J, leaving 28 bases between the germline ends. Libraries came from PCR. For sequencing, an Illumina HiSeq 2500 was employed. TCR libraries were prepared with molecular barcoding, using unique molecular identifiers to normalize TCRbeta repertoire quantification. The public reads were reanalyzed by TCRdb: fastp trimming at Q25, MiXCR alignment, in-frame beta chains only. Each CDR3 protein appears once, grouped with its most common genes and DNA. Here the sample has about half a million distinct CDR3 sequences; roughly an eighth occur a single time. In total, the top ten clones hold over 5.5% of the sample.

Specimen: PBMCs from the stem cell graft donor, collected from the stem cell graft. Rearrangement joined TRBV20-1 to TRBJ2-7; a tentative D match to TRBD2 spans 6 bases. This clonotype originated in a human donor who donated a stem cell graft to a child with combined immunodeficiency. For the CDR3, the sequence is CSARALREEAPFEGYEQYF. The DNA sequence is as follows: TGCAGTGCTAGAGCCCTGAGGGAGGAAGCCCCTTTTGAGGGCTACGAGCAGTACTTC.